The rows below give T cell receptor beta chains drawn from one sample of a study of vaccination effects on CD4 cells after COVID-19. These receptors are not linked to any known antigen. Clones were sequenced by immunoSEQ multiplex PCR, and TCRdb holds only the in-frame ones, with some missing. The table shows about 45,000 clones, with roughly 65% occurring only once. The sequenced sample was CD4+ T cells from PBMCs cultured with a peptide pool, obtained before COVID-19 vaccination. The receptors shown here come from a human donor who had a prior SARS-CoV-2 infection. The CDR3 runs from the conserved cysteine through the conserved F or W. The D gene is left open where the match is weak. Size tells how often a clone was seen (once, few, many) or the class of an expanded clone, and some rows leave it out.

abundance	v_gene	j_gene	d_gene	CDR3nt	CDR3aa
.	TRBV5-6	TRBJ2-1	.	TGTGCCAGCAGCTTGGCCCCCCGGGGGGAGCAGTTCTTC	CASSLAPRGEQFF
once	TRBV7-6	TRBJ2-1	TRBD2	TGTGCCAGCAGCTCAGGGTCCGGGACTAGCGGGTACGATGAGCAGTTCTTC	CASSSGSGTSGYDEQFF
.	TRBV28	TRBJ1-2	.	TGTGCCAGCAGTTCTTGGCAGGGATTAGGCTACACCTTC	CASSSWQGLGYTF
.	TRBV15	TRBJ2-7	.	TGTGCCACCAGCGAGACCGGAACGTTTGGCGTACCGATATACGAGCAGTACTTC	CATSETGTFGVPIYEQYF
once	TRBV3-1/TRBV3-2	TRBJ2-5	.	TGTGCCAGCAGCCCCATGACGGAAGAGACCCAGTACTTC	CASSPMTEETQYF
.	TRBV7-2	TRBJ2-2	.	TGTGCCAGCAGCTTAGCGCTAGGGGCTGGGGAGCTGTTTTTT	CASSLALGAGELFF
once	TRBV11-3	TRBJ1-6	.	TGTGCCAGCAGCTTGGATAGGGCTTCACCCCTCCACTTT	CASSLDRASPLHF
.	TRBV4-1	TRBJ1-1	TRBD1	TGCGCCAGCAGCCAAGGCTCCGGGACAGAGAACACTGAAGCTTTCTTT	CASSQGSGTENTEAFF
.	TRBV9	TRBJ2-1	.	TGTGCCAGCAGCCGGGGCCTGACAGCTTCGAGCTCCTACAATGAGCAGTTCTTC	CASSRGLTASSSYNEQFF
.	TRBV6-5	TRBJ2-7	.	TGTGCCAGCAGTTACTCGTCCCGAGGCTACGAGCAGTACTTC	CASSYSSRGYEQYF
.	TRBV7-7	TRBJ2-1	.	TGTGCTAGCTCACATGGCGGGACGTACAATGAGCAGTTCTTC	CASSHGGTYNEQFF
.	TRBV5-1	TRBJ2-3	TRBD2	TGCGCCAGCAGCTTGCCGGGACTAGCGGGAGGCACAGATACGCAGTATTTT	CASSLPGLAGGTDTQYF
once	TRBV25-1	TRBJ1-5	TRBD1	TGTGCCAGCAGTGGGGCAGGGGGGGATCAGCCCCAGCATTTT	CASSGAGGDQPQHF
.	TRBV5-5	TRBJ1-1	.	TGTGCCAGCAGCTTGGTTCGGCCTGGGGACACTGAAGCTTTCTTT	CASSLVRPGDTEAFF
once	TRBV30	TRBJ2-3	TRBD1	TGTGCCCTAGACAGGGGCTATCCGGCAGATACGCAGTATTTT	CALDRGYPADTQYF
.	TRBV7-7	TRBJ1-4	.	TGTGCTAGCAGCTTAGGTACGGGCCCGGATGAAAAACTGTTTTTT	CASSLGTGPDEKLFF
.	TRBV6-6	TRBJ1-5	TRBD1	TGTGCCAGCAGTTACGGACAGGGGGCACAGCCCCAGCATTTT	CASSYGQGAQPQHF
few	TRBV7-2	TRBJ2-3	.	TGTGCCAGCAGGCAGCGAGGCAACACAGATACGCAGTATTTT	CASRQRGNTDTQYF
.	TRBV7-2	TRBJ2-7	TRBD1	TGTGCCAGCAGCTTAGCGAGGGGACAGTTCAACGAGCAGTACTTC	CASSLARGQFNEQYF
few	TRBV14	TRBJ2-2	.	TGTGCCAGCAGCCAAATCTACCCCGGGGGCAGTCAAAAGGGGGACACCGGGGAGCTGTTTTTT	CASSQIYPGGSQKGDTGELFF
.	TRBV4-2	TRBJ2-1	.	TGTGCCAGCAGCCAAGATCCGAGCAGGGCAAACAATGAGCAGTTCTTC	CASSQDPSRANNEQFF
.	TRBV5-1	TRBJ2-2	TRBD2	TGCGCCAGCAGCCGACTAGCGGGGGGGTACACCGGGGAGCTGTTTTTT	CASSRLAGGYTGELFF
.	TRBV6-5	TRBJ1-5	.	TGTGCCAGCAGTCCTCGGGCCCTGAGCAATCAGCCCCAGCATTTT	CASSPRALSNQPQHF
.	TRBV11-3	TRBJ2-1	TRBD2	TGTGCCAGCAGCTTAGAGCTTAGCGGGGCCTATGAGCAGTTCTTC	CASSLELSGAYEQFF
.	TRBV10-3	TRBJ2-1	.	TGTGCCATCAGTGAGGGACAACCCTACTACAATGAGCAGTTCTTC	CAISEGQPYYNEQFF
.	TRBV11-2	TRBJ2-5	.	TGTGCCAGCAGCTTAGGGGACACCCCTCAAGAGACCCAGTACTTC	CASSLGDTPQETQYF
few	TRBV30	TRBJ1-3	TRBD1	TGTGCCTGGACCGGGACAGGTAGAAACACCATATATTTT	CAWTGTGRNTIYF
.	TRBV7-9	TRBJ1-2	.	TGTGCCAGCAGGCTGGCCGCGGGGGCTGGCTACACCTTC	CASRLAAGAGYTF
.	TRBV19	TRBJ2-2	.	TGTGCCAGTTCCAAATGGGGGAGTAGGGTCTCCAAGAACACCGGGGAGCTGTTTTTT	CASSKWGSRVSKNTGELFF
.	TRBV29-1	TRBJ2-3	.	TGCAGCGTTGTTTTGGTGTTCACAGATACGCAGTATTTT	CSVVLVFTDTQYF
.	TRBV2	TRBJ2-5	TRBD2	TGTGCCAGCTTGAGCGGGGGGGCCGGAGAGACCCAGTACTTC	CASLSGGAGETQYF
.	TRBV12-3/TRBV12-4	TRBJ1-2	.	TGTGCCAGCGCGAACAGGAACTATGGCTACACCTTC	CASANRNYGYTF
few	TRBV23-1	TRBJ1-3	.	TGCGCCAGCAGTCAATCGAGGTGGCTATACTCTGGAAACACCATATATTTT	CASSQSRWLYSGNTIYF
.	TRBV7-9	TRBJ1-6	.	TGTGCCAGCAGCTTGTACAGCGTAAATTCACCCCTCCACTTT	CASSLYSVNSPLHF
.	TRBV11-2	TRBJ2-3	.	TGTGCCAGCAGCTTAGGTTTAGGGCGACCCACAGATACGCAGTATTTT	CASSLGLGRPTDTQYF
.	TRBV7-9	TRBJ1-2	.	TGTGCCAGCAGCTTAGGCAGGGCCTATGGCTACACCTTC	CASSLGRAYGYTF
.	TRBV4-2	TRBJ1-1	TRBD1	TGTGCCAGCAGCCAAGACTCCCACAGGGGGAACACTGAAGCTTTCTTT	CASSQDSHRGNTEAFF
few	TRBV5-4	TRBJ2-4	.	TGTGCCAGCAGCCTACCAGGGGATGGGGCCAAAAACATTCAGTACTTC	CASSLPGDGAKNIQYF
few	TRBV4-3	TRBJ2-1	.	TGCGCCAGCAGCCAAGAAGAGGTAGATCAGACCTACAATGAGCAGTTCTTC	CASSQEEVDQTYNEQFF
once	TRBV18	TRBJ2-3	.	TGTGCCAGCTCACCTTATCAGGCAGCGAGCACAGATACGCAGTATTTT	CASSPYQAASTDTQYF
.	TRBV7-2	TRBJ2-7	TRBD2	TGTGCCAGCAGCTACCGACTAGCGGGAGGGCCAGGAGCCTACGAGCAGTACTTC	CASSYRLAGGPGAYEQYF
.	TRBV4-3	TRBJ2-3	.	TGCGCCAGCAGCCCGCATCCCCACACAGATACGCAGTATTTT	CASSPHPHTDTQYF
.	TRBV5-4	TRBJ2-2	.	TGTGCCAGCAGCTTGAAGGGTAGCGGACCCACCGGGGAGCTGTTTTTT	CASSLKGSGPTGELFF
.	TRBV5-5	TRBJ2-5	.	TGTGCCAGCAGCCGGTCCCCCGCGGAGACCCAGTACTTC	CASSRSPAETQYF
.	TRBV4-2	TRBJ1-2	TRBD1	TGTGCCAGCAGCCACCGGGACAGGTATGGCTACACCTTC	CASSHRDRYGYTF
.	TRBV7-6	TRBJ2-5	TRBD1	TGTGCCAGCAGCTCAGGGGGTTGGGAGACCCAGTACTTC	CASSSGGWETQYF
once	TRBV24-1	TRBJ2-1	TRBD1	TGTGCCACCAGTGATTATTTGACAGGGGATTGGGGTGAGCAGTTCTTC	CATSDYLTGDWGEQFF
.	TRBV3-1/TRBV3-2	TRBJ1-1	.	TGTGCCAGCAGCCACGACGGGATGAACACTGAAGCTTTCTTT	CASSHDGMNTEAFF
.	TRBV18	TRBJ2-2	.	TGTGCCAGCTCACCAGATACCACCGGGGAGCTGTTTTTT	CASSPDTTGELFF
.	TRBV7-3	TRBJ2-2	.	TGTGCCAGCAGCCCTATGGGGGGGAACACCGGGGAGCTGTTTTTT	CASSPMGGNTGELFF